These 29 T cell receptor beta chains originate from one sample sequenced in a study of beta chain features in type 1 diabetes. Points from the study as a whole: For Type 1 diabetes patients, all four CD4+ subsets carried TCRB CDR3s that were moderately but significantly shorter.

Every isolated RNA sample was fully reverse transcribed, so sequencing captured expressed TCRB transcripts. TCRdb's copy holds only in-frame clones and misses some; the assay was immunoSEQ multiplex PCR. The repertoire holds 130,000 to 150,000 clones, with about 13% as singletons. No cognate antigen is known for these TCRs. Sequencing input: central memory CD4+ T cells from blood. These receptors all stem from a man in his late teens or twenties with type 1 diabetes.

This clone was seen a handful of times. V and J are TRBV7-6 and TRBJ2-7; D is possibly TRBD1 (6 bases). Looked up from germline, CDR1 is SGHVS and CDR2 is FNYEAQ. V dropped 2 bases and J dropped 6 bases, with 14 bases sitting between them. The CDR3 runs 14 residues. The CDR3 region has the DNA TGTGCCAGCAGCTTAACCCCGGGACAAACCGAGCAGTACTTC. It translates to CASSLTPGQTEQYF.

This clone was recorded a few times. The chain links TRBV18 to TRBJ1-2; 7 bases are a match to TRBD1. Germline values: CDR1 KGHSH, CDR2 LQKENI. V shed 2 bases, J shed 4 bases, and the junction held 7 bases outside the gene matches. The CDR3 contains 15 residues. The CDR3 here is CASSPGTGVRYGYTF. CDR3 bases: TGTGCCAGCTCACCAGGCACAGGGGTTCGCTATGGCTACACCTTC. The complete variable domain, with remaining parts taken from reference TRBV18 and TRBJ1-2, reads NAGVMQNPRHLVRRRGQEARLRCSPMKGHSHVYWYRQLPEEGLKFMVYLQKENIIDESGMPKERFSAEFPKEGPSILRIQQVVRGDSAAYFCASSPGTGVRYGYTFGSGTRLTVV.

This CDR3 is CASSPDRVGYTF. CDR3 in DNA: TGCGCCAGCAGCCCGGACAGGGTTGGCTACACCTTC. The V call is TRBV5-1, the J call TRBJ1-2, with 8 bases lining up with TRBD1. This CDR3 has 12 amino acids. Germline trimming cut 4 bases from V and 7 bases from J; bases unmatched to any gene: 3. CDR1 is SGHRS and CDR2 is YFSETQ in the germline V gene.

This clone was counted ten times or more. The chain combines TRBV18 with TRBJ2-1; no clear D. Trimming took off 3 bases at V and 5 bases at J, with 8 bases between the two ends. CDR1 is KGHSH and CDR2 is LQKENI in the germline V gene. The CDR3 length is 13 residues. CDR3 in amino acids: CASSPLRHNEQFF. CDR3 DNA sequence: TGTGCCAGCTCACCGTTAAGACACAATGAGCAGTTCTTC. The variable domain in full, completed from reference TRBV18 and TRBJ2-1, reads NAGVMQNPRHLVRRRGQEARLRCSPMKGHSHVYWYRQLPEEGLKFMVYLQKENIIDESGMPKERFSAEFPKEGPSILRIQQVVRGDSAAYFCASSPLRHNEQFFGPGTRLTVL.

This clone was seen only a few times. The chain employs TRBV29-1 and TRBJ1-2; TRBD1 matches at 8 bases. CDR1 is SQVTM, CDR2 ANQGSEA, per germline. The CDR3 totals 12 residues. With 6 bases clipped from V and 8 bases from J, the junction kept 8 bases outside the gene matches. CDR3 sequence: CSVSDRADGYTF. The CDR3 nucleotides are TGCAGCGTCTCGGACAGGGCGGACGGCTACACCTTC.

In its sample, this clone was seen many times. The chain is built from TRBV18 and TRBJ2-5; no firm D call. V lost 3 bases and J lost 1, with 6 bases in between. The length of the CDR3 is 13 residues. CDR1 and CDR2 from the germline V gene are KGHSH and LQKENI. In DNA, the CDR3 is TGTGCCAGCTCACCGGTCTCCCAAGAGACCCAGTACTTC. Amino acids: CASSPVSQETQYF.

Here the CDR3 DNA reads TGCAGCGTTCAGAGGGGTGGCAGGGTGGGCGAGCAGTACTTC. Translating gives CSVQRGGRVGEQYF. This sequence joins TRBV29-1 and TRBJ2-7; either TRBD1 or TRBD2 may fit D (5 bases each). CDR1 and CDR2 (germline): SQVTM, ANQGSEA. Trimming removed 5 bases from V and 6 bases from J, with 20 bases in between. The CDR3 has 14 residues.

CDR3 residues: CASSQQETDEKLFF. The CDR3 nucleotides are TGCGCCAGCAGCCAGCAAGAGACGGATGAAAAACTGTTTTTT. V is TRBV4-1 and J is TRBJ1-4; D gene uncertain. The V gene's germline CDR1 is MGHRA and CDR2 YSYEKL. V was trimmed by 3 bases and J by 6 bases, leaving 11 bases between them. The CDR3 extends over 14 amino acids.

The rearrangement uses TRBV29-1 and TRBJ2-3, with D possibly being TRBD1 (6 bases). The germline V gene has CDR1 SQVTM and CDR2 ANQGSEA. The germline V and J ends were trimmed by 7 bases and 3 bases, with 23 bases remaining between them. The CDR3 is 16 amino acids. The CDR3 sequence: CSASLGQGVRTDTQYF. CDR3 DNA sequence: TGCAGCGCCAGTTTGGGACAAGGGGTAAGGACAGATACGCAGTATTTT.

The chain recombines TRBV18 with TRBJ1-2; tentative D call: TRBD1 (5 bases). Trimming removed 3 bases from V and 3 bases from J, with 11 bases in between. This CDR3 has 14 residues. Germline loops: CDR1 KGHSH, CDR2 LQKENI. This CDR3 reads CASSPGLRDYGYTF. In DNA, the CDR3 is TGTGCCAGCTCACCGGGGCTGAGGGACTATGGCTACACCTTC.

This clone was observed a few times. The V gene is TRBV18, the J gene TRBJ1-3; D is ambiguous. CDR3 length equals 15 residues. CDR1 KGHSH and CDR2 LQKENI come from the germline V gene. V dropped 3 bases and J dropped 2 bases, with 11 bases sitting between them. Written as DNA, the CDR3 is TGTGCCAGCTCACCTTCAGAACTCCCTGGAAACACCATATATTTT. Amino acids: CASSPSELPGNTIYF.

In this sample, this clone turned up many times. V usage is TRBV11-2 and J usage is TRBJ2-3; no firm D call. This CDR3 spans 14 amino acids. Per germline, CDR1 SGHAT and CDR2 FQNNGV. Trimming removed 8 bases from V and 0 bases from J, with 12 bases in between. The CDR3 sequence: CASGELHSTDTQYF. The CDR3 DNA sequence: TGTGCCAGCGGAGAATTACATAGCACAGATACGCAGTATTTT.

The chain employs TRBV6-5 and TRBJ2-7; either TRBD1 or TRBD2 may supply D (5 bases each). V lost 5 bases and J lost 4, with 12 bases in between. CDR1 MNHEY and CDR2 SVGAGI come from the germline V gene. The CDR3 consists of 13 residues. CDR3 sequence (DNA): TGTGCCAGCAGTAGGGACGGCACGTACGAGCAGTACTTC. Translated: CASSRDGTYEQYF.

The CDR3 DNA sequence: TGTGCCAGCCTCCGGGACAGGTACTACAATGAGCAGTTCTTC. It yields the protein CASLRDRYYNEQFF. This chain links TRBV11-2 with TRBJ2-1, with 8 nucleotides matching TRBD1. Trimming removed 8 bases from V and 3 bases from J; junction bases left unmatched: 6. CDR1 is SGHAT and CDR2 is FQNNGV in the germline V gene. The CDR3 is made up of 14 amino acids.

This clone has just a few counts. V and J are TRBV10-3 and TRBJ2-5; D is unresolved. Germline CDR1 reads ENHRY; CDR2 reads SYGVKD. V was cut by 3 bases and J by 2 bases, with 4 bases left in between. The CDR3 consists of 12 residues. The CDR3 region has the DNA TGTGCCATCAGTGATCAACAAGAGACCCAGTACTTC. Encoded protein: CAISDQQETQYF.

This clone was picked up a small number of times. The chain links TRBV28 to TRBJ1-1; D is ambiguous. The CDR3 is 14 residues long. Germline V gene data show CDR1 as MDHEN and CDR2 as SYDVKM. V was pared by 8 bases and J by 0 bases, with 13 bases between. The CDR3 loop is CASSIVGVNTEAFF. CDR3 DNA sequence: TGTGCCAGCTCAATAGTCGGGGTGAACACTGAAGCTTTCTTT.

This clone showed up just a few times. The V call is TRBV13, the J call TRBJ1-1; 9 nucleotides agree with TRBD1. The V gene's germline CDR1 is PRHDT and CDR2 FYEKMQ (reference sequence). CDR3 length equals 15 residues. Germline trimming cut 4 bases from V and 2 bases from J; bases unmatched to any gene: 5. CDR3 coding DNA: TGTGCCAGCAGCTCGGGACAGGGAATAAACACTGAAGCTTTCTTT. This sequence encodes CASSSGQGINTEAFF.

CDR3 nucleotides: TGTGCCAGCTCACCAAGGGGAGAAGGGCAAGAGACCCAGTACTTC. Translation gives CASSPRGEGQETQYF. The rearrangement uses TRBV18 and TRBJ2-5; D tentatively reads TRBD1 or TRBD2 (5 bases each). The V end was cut by 2 bases, the J end by 2 bases, with 12 bases between. The CDR3 contains 15 residues. Germline V CDR1 and CDR2: KGHSH, LQKENI. Full variable domain (missing parts from reference TRBV18 and TRBJ2-5): NAGVMQNPRHLVRRRGQEARLRCSPMKGHSHVYWYRQLPEEGLKFMVYLQKENIIDESGMPKERFSAEFPKEGPSILRIQQVVRGDSAAYFCASSPRGEGQETQYFGPGTRLLVL.

This sequence joins TRBV5-1 and TRBJ2-3; D assignment may be TRBD1 or TRBD2 (7 bases each). Trimming took off 1 base at V and 4 bases at J, with 16 bases between the two ends. Germline lookup yields CDR1 SGHRS and CDR2 YFSETQ. The CDR3 consists of 16 residues. CDR3 in amino acids: CASSLPQGGGSDTQYF. CDR3 nucleotides: TGCGCCAGCAGCTTGCCCCAGGGGGGAGGGTCAGATACGCAGTATTTT. The full variable domain, its missing parts supplied by reference TRBV5-1 and TRBJ2-3, is KAGVTQTPRYLIKTRGQQVTLSCSPISGHRSVSWYQQTPGQGLQFLFEYFSETQRNKGNFPGRFSGRQFSNSRSEMNVSTLELGDSALYLCASSLPQGGGSDTQYFGPGTRLTVL.

This rearrangement joins TRBV4-1 to TRBJ2-6; 7 bases are a match to TRBD1. The trim removed 6 bases at V and 0 bases at J, leaving 8 bases unmatched. Germline V gene sequence: CDR1 MGHRA, CDR2 YSYEKL. The CDR3 runs to 17 residues. The DNA of the CDR3 is TGCGCCAGCAGATCGACGAGGACAGGCTCTGGGGCCAACGTCCTGACTTTC. Amino acids: CASRSTRTGSGANVLTF.

This sequence joins TRBV29-1 and TRBJ1-2; D uncertain. V was shortened by 6 bases and J by 4 bases, with 12 bases between the two germline ends. Germline V CDR1 and CDR2: SQVTM, ANQGSEA. The CDR3 extends over 12 amino acids. The CDR3 nucleotides read TGCAGCGTAGTATCGGGGATCTATGGCTACACCTTC. It translates to CSVVSGIYGYTF. Based on the CDR3 plus reference TRBV29-1 and TRBJ1-2, the full variable domain is SAVISQKPSRDICQRGTSLTIQCQVDSQVTMMFWYRQQPGQSLTLIATANQGSEATYESGFVIDKFPISRPNLTFSTLTVSNMSPEDSSIYLCSVVSGIYGYTFGSGTRLTVV.

This clone has more than one count but fewer than ten. This rearrangement joins TRBV10-2 to TRBJ2-1, with 9 nucleotides matching TRBD2. The CDR3 contains 16 residues. The germline V gene has CDR1 WSHSY and CDR2 SAAADI. Trimming at V came to 7 bases and at J to 4 bases, leaving 11 bases not matched to a gene. The CDR3 protein is CASTLWPTSGYNEQFF. The DNA for the CDR3 is TGCGCCAGCACTTTATGGCCCACTAGCGGGTACAATGAGCAGTTCTTC.

This clone showed up just a few times. J is TRBJ1-4 and V is TRBV5-1; tentatively, D is TRBD1 (5 bases). Trimming removed 1 base at V and 0 bases at J, with 13 bases between. The CDR3 spans 17 residues. CDR1 is SGHRS, CDR2 YFSETQ, per germline. The DNA for the CDR3 is TGCGCCAGCAGCTTGCCGTCGGGGGTTCCAACTAATGAAAAACTGTTTTTT. Its protein product is CASSLPSGVPTNEKLFF.

The rearrangement joins TRBV21-1 to TRBJ2-5; the table's D call TRBD2 went unverified against the DNA. TRBV21-1 is a documented pseudogene. The length of the CDR3 is 13 residues. CDR3 sequence: CASSSSEQETQYF. DNA of the CDR3: TGTGCCAGCAGCTCTAGCGAACAAGAGACCCAGTACTTC.

V is TRBV7-2 and J is TRBJ1-6, with 9 bases aligning to TRBD1. The V segment lost 5 bases and the J segment 7 bases; nucleotides outside the gene matches: 6. Germline values: CDR1 SGHTA, CDR2 FQGNSA. CDR3 size: 15 residues. CDR3 sequence (DNA): TGTGCCAGCAGCCTCCGGGACAGGGAGAATTCACCCCTCCACTTT. Protein sequence: CASSLRDRENSPLHF.

This clone has a handful of counts. The J gene is TRBJ1-5, the V gene TRBV30; possible D gene TRBD1, 5 bases. This CDR3 comprises 13 residues. The V end lost 4 bases, the J end lost 5 bases, and 12 bases lay between the germline ends. Germline CDR1 and CDR2: GTSNPN and SVGIG (reference sequence). For the CDR3, the DNA is TGTGCCTGGAAGGGGCAGGGTGATCAGCCCCAGCATTTT. This codes for CAWKGQGDQPQHF.

This clone was observed a handful of times. The chain employs TRBV4-1 and TRBJ2-1, with D possibly being TRBD1 or TRBD2 (5 bases each). Germline V gives CDR1 MGHRA, CDR2 YSYEKL. V was shortened by 3 bases and J by 7 bases, with 7 bases between the two germline ends. The CDR3 totals 12 residues. CDR3 nucleotides: TGCGCCAGCAGCCATGAGGGGAATGAGCAGTTCTTC. Translation gives CASSHEGNEQFF.

The rearrangement joins TRBV30 to TRBJ1-2, with 10 positions matching TRBD1. The CDR3 totals 14 residues. V shed 4 bases, J shed 4 bases, and the junction held 6 bases outside the gene matches. CDR1 and CDR2 (germline): GTSNPN, SVGIG (reference sequence). CDR3 protein: CAWNPTGGTYGYTF. The CDR3 region has the DNA TGTGCCTGGAACCCGACAGGGGGCACCTATGGCTACACCTTC.

This clone was counted many times. The chain employs TRBV15 and TRBJ2-5; perhaps TRBD1 as D (6 bases). The CDR3 spans 13 residues. The germline CDR1 and CDR2 sequences are LNHNV and YYDKDF (reference sequence). Trimming left V 3 bases short and J 5 bases short, with 10 bases between. The CDR3 protein is CATSSQGTETQYF. CDR3 in DNA: TGTGCCACCAGCAGCCAGGGGACGGAGACCCAGTACTTC. Full variable domain (outside the CDR3, taken from reference TRBV15 and TRBJ2-5): DAMVIQNPRYQVTQFGKPVTLSCSQTLNHNVMYWYQQKSSQAPKLLFHYYDKDFNNEADTPDNFQSRRPNTSFCFLDIRSPGLGDTAMYLCATSSQGTETQYFGPGTRLLVL.